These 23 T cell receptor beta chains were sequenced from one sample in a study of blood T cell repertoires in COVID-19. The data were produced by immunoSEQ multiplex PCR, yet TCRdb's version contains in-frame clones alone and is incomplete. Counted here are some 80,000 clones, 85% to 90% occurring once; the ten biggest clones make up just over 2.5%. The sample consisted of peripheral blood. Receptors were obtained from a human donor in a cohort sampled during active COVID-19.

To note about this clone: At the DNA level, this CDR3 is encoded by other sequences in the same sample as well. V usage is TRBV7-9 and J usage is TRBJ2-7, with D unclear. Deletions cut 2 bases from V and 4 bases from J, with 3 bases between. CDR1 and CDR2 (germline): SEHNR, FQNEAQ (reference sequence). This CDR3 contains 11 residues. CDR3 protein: CASSLSYEQYF. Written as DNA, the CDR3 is TGTGCCAGCAGCTTATCGTACGAGCAGTACTTC.

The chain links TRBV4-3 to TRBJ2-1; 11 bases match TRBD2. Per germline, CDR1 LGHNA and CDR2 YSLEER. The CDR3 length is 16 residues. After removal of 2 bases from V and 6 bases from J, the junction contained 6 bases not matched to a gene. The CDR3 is CASSQSLAGAFNEQFF. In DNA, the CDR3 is TGCGCCAGCAGCCAATCACTAGCGGGGGCGTTCAATGAGCAGTTCTTC.

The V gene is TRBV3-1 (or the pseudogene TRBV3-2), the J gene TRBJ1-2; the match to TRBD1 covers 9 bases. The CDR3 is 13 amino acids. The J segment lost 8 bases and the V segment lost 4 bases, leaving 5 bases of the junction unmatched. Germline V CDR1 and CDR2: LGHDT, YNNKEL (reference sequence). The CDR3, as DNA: TGTGCCAGCAGCCGGGACAGGGCCTCCGGCTACACCTTC. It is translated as CASSRDRASGYTF.

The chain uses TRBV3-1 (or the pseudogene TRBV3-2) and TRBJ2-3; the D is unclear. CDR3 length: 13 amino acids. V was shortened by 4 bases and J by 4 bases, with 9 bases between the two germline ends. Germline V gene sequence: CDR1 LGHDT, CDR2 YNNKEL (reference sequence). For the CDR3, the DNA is TGTGCCAGCAGCCCGCTAGTGGCAGATACGCAGTATTTT. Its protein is CASSPLVADTQYF.

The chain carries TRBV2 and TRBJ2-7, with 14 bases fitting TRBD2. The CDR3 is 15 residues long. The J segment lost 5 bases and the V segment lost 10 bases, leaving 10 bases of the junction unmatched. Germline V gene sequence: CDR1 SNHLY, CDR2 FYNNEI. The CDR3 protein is CATLAGTSGSNEQYF. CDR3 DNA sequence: TGTGCCACCCTTGCAGGGACTAGCGGGAGTAACGAGCAGTACTTC.

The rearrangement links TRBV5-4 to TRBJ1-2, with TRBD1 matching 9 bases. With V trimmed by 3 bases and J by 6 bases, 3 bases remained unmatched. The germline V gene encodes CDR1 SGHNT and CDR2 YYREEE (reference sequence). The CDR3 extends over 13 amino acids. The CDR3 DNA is TGTGCCAGCAGCTGGGACAGGGTGGATGGCTACACCTTC. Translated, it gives CASSWDRVDGYTF.

CDR3 sequence (DNA): TGTGCCAGCAGTTACTTAGGCCGGGACAGGGTCGTTGGCTACACCTTC. Translated: CASSYLGRDRVVGYTF. The chain is built from TRBV6-2 or TRBV6-3 and TRBJ1-2; 9 positions agree with TRBD1. This CDR3 comprises 16 residues. The germline gives CDR1 MNHEY, CDR2 SVGEGT. Trimming removed 1 base from V and 7 bases from J; junction bases left unmatched: 10.

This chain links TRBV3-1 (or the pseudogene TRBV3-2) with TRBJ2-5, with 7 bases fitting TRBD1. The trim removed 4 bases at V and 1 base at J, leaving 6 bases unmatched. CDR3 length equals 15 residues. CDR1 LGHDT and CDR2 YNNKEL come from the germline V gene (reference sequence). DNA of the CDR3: TGTGCCAGCAGCCTCGGACAGGACGGCCAAGAGACCCAGTACTTC. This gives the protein CASSLGQDGQETQYF.

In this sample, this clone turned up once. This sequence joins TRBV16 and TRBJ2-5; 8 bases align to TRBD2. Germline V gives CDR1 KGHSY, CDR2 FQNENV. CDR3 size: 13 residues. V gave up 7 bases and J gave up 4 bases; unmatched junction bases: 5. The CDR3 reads CASNSGTGETQYF. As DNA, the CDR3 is TGTGCCAGCAATAGCGGGACGGGAGAGACCCAGTACTTC.

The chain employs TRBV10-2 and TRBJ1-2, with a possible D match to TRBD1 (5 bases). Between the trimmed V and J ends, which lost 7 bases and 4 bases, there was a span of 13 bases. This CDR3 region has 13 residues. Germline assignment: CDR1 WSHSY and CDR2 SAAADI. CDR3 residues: CASTQGGFYGYTF. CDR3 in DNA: TGCGCCAGCACGCAGGGAGGTTTCTATGGCTACACCTTC.

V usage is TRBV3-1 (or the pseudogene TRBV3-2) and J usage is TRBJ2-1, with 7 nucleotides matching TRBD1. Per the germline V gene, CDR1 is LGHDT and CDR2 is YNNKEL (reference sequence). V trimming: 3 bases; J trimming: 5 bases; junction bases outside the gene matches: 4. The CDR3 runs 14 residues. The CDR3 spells CASSQMTGNNEQFF. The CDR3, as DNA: TGTGCCAGCAGCCAGATGACAGGGAACAATGAGCAGTTCTTC.

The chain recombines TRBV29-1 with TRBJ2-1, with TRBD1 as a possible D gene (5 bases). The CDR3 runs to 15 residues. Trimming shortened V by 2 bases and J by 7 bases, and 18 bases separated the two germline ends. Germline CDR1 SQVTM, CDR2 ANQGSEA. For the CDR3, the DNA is TGCAGCGTTGAAAAAAACGACCGAAGGGGTAATGAGCAGTTCTTC. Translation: CSVEKNDRRGNEQFF.

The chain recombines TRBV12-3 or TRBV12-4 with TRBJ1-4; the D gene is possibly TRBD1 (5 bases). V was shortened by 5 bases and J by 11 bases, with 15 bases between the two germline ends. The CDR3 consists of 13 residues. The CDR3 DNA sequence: TGTGCCAGCAGTGGGGGAGGGAATGGCAAACTGTTTTTT. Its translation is CASSGGGNGKLFF.

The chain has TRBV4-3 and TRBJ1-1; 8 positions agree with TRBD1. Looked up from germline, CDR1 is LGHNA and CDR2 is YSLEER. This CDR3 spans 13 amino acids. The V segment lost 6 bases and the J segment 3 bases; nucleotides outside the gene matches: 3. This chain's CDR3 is CASSPGGHTEAFF. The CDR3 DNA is TGCGCCAGCAGTCCAGGGGGCCACACTGAAGCTTTCTTT.

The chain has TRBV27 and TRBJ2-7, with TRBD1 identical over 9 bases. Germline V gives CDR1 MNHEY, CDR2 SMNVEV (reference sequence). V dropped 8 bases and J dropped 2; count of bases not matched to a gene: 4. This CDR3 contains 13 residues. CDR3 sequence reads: CASGDRVAYEQYF. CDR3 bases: TGTGCCAGCGGGGACAGGGTAGCCTACGAGCAGTACTTC.

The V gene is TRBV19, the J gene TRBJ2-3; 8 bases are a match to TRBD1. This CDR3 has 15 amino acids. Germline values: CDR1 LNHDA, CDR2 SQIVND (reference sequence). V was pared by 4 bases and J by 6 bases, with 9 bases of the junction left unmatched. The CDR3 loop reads CASSTTGQGRDTQYF. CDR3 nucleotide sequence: TGTGCCAGTAGTACCACAGGACAGGGCAGGGATACGCAGTATTTT.

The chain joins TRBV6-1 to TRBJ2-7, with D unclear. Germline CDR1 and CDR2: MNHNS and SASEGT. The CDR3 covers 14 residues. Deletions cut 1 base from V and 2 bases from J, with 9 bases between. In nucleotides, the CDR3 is TGTGCCAGCAGTGAAGTTCCAGGAACCTACGAGCAGTACTTC. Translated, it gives CASSEVPGTYEQYF.

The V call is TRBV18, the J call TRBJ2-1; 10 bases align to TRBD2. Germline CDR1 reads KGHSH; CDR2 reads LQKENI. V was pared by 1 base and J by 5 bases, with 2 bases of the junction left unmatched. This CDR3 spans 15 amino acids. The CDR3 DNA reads TGTGCCAGCTCACCACGGACTAGCGGTGACAATGAGCAGTTCTTC. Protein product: CASSPRTSGDNEQFF.

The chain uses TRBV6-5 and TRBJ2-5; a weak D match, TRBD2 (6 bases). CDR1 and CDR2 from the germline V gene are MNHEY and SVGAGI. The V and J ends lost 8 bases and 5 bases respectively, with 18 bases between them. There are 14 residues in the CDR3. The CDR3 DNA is TGTGCCAGCGGAGAACTACTAGCTTTGGAGACCCAGTACTTC. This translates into CASGELLALETQYF.

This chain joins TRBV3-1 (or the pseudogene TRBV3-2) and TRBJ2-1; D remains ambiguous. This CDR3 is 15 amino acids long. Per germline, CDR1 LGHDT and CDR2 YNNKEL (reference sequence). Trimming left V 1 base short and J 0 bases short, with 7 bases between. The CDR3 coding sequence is TGTGCCAGCAGCCAAGGCCTGAGCTCCTACAATGAGCAGTTCTTC. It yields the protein CASSQGLSSYNEQFF.

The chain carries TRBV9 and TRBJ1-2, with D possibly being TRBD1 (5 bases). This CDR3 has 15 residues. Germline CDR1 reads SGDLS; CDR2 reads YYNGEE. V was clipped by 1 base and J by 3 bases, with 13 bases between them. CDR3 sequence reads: CASSVIGHGYYGYTF. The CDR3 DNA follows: TGTGCCAGCAGCGTAATAGGACACGGATACTATGGCTACACCTTC.

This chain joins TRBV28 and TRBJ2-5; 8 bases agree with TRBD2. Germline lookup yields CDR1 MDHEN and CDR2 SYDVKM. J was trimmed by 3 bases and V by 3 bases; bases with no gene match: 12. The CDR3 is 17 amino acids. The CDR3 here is CASSFYGGLAGKETQYF. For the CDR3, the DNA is TGTGCCAGCAGTTTTTATGGGGGGCTAGCGGGTAAAGAGACCCAGTACTTC.

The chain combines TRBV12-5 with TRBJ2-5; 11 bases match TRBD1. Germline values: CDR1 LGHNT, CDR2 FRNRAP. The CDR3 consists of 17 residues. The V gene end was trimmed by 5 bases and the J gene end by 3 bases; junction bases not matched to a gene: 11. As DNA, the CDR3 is TGTGCTAGTGGTAGGGACAGGGGGGGACTTACTAAAGAGACCCAGTACTTC. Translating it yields CASGRDRGGLTKETQYF.